This T cell receptor beta chain was captured by sequencing in a study of T cell repertoires in cytomegalovirus infection. Study-wide context: Recently identified HLA-C-restricted and well-studied HLA-B-restricted CMV epitopes were used. Study outcomes and limitations: It was HLA-C-restricted CMV-specific TCR beta clonotypes that dominated the response ex vivo.

Trimming cost V 7 bases and J 2 bases, with 15 bases left between them. CDR3 length: 15 residues. In germline, CDR1 is MNHEY, CDR2 SVGEGT. TCRdb used MiXCR to reprocess the reads, holding one entry per CDR3 protein. Found here are some 920,000 distinct CDR3 sequences, approximately 31% of them singletons; the top ten hold 13%. As regards this clonotype: Antigen specificity is unknown.

The clonotype originates from a human donor in good health (CMV status not recorded). Some clones in this sample may be carry-over from other donors' samples. Sequencing was performed on cultured CD8+ T cells from PBMCs, taken from culture after CMV antigen stimulation. V is TRBV6-2 or TRBV6-3 and J is TRBJ2-1; possible D gene TRBD2, 6 bases. The CDR3 region is CASILGGAPYNEQFF. CDR3 bases: TGTGCCAGCATTCTAGGAGGGGCCCCCTACAATGAGCAGTTCTTC.